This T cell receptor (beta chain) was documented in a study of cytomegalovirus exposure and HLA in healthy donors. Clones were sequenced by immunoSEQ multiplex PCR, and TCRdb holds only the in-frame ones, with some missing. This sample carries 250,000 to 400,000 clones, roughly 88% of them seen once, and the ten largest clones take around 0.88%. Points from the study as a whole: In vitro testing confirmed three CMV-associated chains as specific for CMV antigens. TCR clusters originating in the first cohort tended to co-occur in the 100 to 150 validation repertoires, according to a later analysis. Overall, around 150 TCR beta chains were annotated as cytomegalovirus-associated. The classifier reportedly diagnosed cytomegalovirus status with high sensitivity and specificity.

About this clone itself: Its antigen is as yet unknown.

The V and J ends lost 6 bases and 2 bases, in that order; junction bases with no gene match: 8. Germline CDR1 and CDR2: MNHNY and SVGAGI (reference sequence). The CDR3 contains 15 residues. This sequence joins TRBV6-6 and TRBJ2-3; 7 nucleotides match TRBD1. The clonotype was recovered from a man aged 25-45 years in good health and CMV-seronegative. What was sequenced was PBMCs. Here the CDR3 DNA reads TGTGCCAGCAGCTCGGGACAGAGAATCACAGATACGCAGTATTTT. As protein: CASSSGQRITDTQYF.